This T cell receptor beta chain was sequenced for a study of shared clonotypes between healthy human individuals. Only CD45RO-negative cells positively selected for CCR7 counted as naive CD8 cells, so terminally differentiated effector memory CD45RA+ cells were excluded. Germline values: CDR1 SGHVS, CDR2 FQNEAQ. V dropped 5 bases and J dropped 3; count of bases not matched to a gene: 4. The CDR3 has 17 amino acids. Produced via immunoSEQ multiplex PCR; TCRdb's table is partial and in-frame only. The data show just over 2,000,000 clones, approximately 94% seen once. The V call is TRBV7-8, the J call TRBJ2-2; 15 nucleotides align to TRBD2. Input material: naive CD8+ T cells sorted from blood. This clonotype was obtained from a man younger than 30 in good health. CDR3: CASSPGLAGGYTGELFF. In nucleotides, the CDR3 is TGTGCCAGCAGCCCGGGACTAGCGGGAGGCTACACCGGGGAGCTGTTTTTT.